This T cell receptor (beta chain) was sequenced during a study of beta chain features in type 1 diabetes. Study-level findings and limits: When Type 1 diabetes patients were examined, their TCRB CDR3s proved moderately but significantly shorter in all four CD4+ subsets. Among type 1 diabetes patients, VDJ junctions had fewer insertions and more deletions. Sampled from patients, naive, central memory and Treg TCRB repertoires appeared more similar than those sampled from healthy donors.

What was sequenced were expressed TCRB transcripts, since all of the isolated RNA had been reverse transcribed. The assay was immunoSEQ multiplex PCR, and TCRdb's table has in-frame clones only and misses some. The sample lists hundreds of thousands of clones; 13% were seen once. With 3 bases removed from V and 7 bases from J, the gap between germline ends came to 18 bases. The length of the CDR3 is 16 residues. In germline, CDR1 is LNHDA, CDR2 SQIVND (reference sequence). Turning to this clone: Antigen unknown.

The chain uses TRBV19 and TRBJ2-2; D uncertain. This clonotype was sampled from a man between 18 and 35 years old with type 1 diabetes. What was sequenced was naive CD4+ T cells from blood. CDR3 in DNA: TGTGCCAGTAGTATTGGACGGGCCCCGGCCGGCGGGGAGCTGTTTTTT. As protein: CASSIGRAPAGGELFF.